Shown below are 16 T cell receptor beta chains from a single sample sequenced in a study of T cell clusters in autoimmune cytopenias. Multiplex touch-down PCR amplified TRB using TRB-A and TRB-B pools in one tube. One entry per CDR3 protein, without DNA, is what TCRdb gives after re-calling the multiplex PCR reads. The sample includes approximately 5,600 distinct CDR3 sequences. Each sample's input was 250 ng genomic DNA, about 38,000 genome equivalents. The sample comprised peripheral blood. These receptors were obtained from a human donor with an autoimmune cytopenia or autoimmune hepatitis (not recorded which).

The CDR3 sequence: CASSQVFGAADTQYF. The chain links TRBV24-1 to TRBJ2-3; TCRdb names TRBD1, which stays unverified in the absence of DNA. Germline V gives CDR1 KGHDR, CDR2 SFDVKD. This CDR3 contains 15 residues.

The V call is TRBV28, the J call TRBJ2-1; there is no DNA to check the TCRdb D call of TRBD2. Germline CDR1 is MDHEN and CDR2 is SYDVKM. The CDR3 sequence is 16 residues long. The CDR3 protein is CASSSFLRDFDNEQFF.

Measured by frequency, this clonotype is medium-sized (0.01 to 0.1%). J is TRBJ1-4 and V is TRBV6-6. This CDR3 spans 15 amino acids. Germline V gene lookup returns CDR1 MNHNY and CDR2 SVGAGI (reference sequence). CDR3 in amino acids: CASSYRGGGNEKLFF.

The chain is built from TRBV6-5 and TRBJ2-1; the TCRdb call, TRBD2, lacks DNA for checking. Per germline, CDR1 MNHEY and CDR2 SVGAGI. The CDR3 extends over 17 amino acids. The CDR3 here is CASSQGLAGGQTNEQFF.

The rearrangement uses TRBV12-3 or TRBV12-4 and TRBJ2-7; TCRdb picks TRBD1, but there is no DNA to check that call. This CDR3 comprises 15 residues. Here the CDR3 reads CASTPVEFRVGEQYF.

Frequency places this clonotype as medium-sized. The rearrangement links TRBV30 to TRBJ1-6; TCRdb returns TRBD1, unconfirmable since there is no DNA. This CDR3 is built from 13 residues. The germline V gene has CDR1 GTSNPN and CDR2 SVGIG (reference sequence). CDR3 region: CAWSSTGGSPLHF.

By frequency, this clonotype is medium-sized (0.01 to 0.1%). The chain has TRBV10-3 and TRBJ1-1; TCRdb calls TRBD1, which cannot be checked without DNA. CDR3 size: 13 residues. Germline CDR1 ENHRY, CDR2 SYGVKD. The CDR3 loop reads CAISITGHTEAFF.

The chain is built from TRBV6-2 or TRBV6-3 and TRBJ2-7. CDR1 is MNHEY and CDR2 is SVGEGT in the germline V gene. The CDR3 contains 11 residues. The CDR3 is CASSYIEEQYF.

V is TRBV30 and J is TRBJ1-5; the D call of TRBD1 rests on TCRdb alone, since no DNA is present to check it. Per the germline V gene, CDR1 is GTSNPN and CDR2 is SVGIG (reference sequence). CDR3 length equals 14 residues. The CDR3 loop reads CAWSVGQGNQPQHF.

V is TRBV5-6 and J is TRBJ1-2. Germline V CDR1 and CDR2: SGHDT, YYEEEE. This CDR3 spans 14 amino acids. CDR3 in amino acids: CASSSARLPPGYTF.

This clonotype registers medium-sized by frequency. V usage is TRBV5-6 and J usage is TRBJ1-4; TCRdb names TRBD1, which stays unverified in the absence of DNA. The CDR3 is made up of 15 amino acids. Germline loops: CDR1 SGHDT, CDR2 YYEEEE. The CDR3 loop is CASSLAGTGMKKLFF.

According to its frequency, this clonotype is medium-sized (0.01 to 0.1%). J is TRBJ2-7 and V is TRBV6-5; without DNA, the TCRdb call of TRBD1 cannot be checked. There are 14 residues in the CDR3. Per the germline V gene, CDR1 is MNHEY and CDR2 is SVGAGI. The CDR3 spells CASKRTPKSYEQYF.

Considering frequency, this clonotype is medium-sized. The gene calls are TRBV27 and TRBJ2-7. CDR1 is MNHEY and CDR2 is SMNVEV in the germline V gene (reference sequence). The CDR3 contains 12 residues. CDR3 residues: CASRTGAHEQYF.

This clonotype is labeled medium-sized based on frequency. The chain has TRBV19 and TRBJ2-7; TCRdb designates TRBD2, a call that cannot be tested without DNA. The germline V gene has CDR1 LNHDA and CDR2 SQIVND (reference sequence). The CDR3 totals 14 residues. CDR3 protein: CASSFSGGTYEQYF. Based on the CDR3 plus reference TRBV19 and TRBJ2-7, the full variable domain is DGGITQSPKYLFRKEGQNVTLSCEQNLNHDAMYWYRQDPGQGLRLIYYSQIVNDFQKGDIAEGYSVSREKKESFPLTVTSAQKNPTAFYLCASSFSGGTYEQYFGPGTRLTVT.

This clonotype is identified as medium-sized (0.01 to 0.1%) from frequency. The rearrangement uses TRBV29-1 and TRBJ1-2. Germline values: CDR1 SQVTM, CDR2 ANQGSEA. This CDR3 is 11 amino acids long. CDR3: CSVREVDGYTF.

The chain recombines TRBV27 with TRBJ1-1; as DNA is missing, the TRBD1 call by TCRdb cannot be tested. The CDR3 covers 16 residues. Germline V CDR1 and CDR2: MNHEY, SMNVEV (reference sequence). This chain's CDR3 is CASSLGYRGGFTEAFF.